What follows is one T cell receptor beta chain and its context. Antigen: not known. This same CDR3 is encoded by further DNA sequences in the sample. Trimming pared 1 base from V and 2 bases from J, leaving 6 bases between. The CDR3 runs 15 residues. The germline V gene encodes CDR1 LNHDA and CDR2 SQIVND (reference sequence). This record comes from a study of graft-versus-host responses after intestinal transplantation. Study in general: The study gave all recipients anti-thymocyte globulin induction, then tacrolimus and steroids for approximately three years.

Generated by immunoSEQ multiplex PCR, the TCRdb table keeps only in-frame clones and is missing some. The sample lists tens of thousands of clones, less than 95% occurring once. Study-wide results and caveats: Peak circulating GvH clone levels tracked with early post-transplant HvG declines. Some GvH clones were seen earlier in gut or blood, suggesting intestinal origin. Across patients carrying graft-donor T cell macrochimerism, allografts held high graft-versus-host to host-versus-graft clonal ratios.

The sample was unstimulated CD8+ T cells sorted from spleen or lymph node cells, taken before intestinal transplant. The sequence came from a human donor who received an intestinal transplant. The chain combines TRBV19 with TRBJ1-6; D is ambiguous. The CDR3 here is CASSIGGTYNSPLHF. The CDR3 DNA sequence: TGTGCCAGTAGTATAGGAGGGACCTATAATTCACCCCTCCACTTT.